This is a list of T cell receptor beta chains from one sample in a study of blood T cell repertoires in COVID-19. Only in-frame clones appear in the TCRdb table, and some are missing; sequencing was by immunoSEQ multiplex PCR. Of over 130,000 clones listed, 60% to 80% are singletons. The sample consisted of PBMCs or T cells enriched from blood (not recorded which). The receptors come from a woman between 45 and 60 years old who had recovered from COVID-19. Each CDR3 is given with its conserved first and last residue. The order of the fields is J gene, clone size, D gene, V gene, CDR3 DNA, CDR3 protein. The D gene is left open where the match is weak. Some rows mark clone size as missing; the rest say once, few, many or name a class of expanded clone.

TRBJ1-3 | few | TRBD1 | TRBV5-1 | TGCGCCAGCGGTCCCGGGACAGACAAGCTCGGAAACACCATATATTTT | CASGPGTDKLGNTIYF
TRBJ1-1 | few | NA | TRBV30 | TGTGCCTGGAGTGGTAGGAGGGACACTGAAGCTTTCTTT | CAWSGRRDTEAFF
TRBJ2-3 | NA | NA | TRBV2 | TGTGCCAGCAGGGGGCGGGGGCTAACAGATACGCAGTATTTT | CASRGRGLTDTQYF
TRBJ2-1 | NA | TRBD2 | TRBV30 | TGTGCCTCTAGGACTAGGGTGGGCGAGCAGTTCTTC | CASRTRVGEQFF
TRBJ1-1 | NA | NA | TRBV5-6 | TGTGCCAGCAGCTTTGGGCAGGGCCTAGCTTTCTTT | CASSFGQGLAFF
TRBJ1-1 | NA | TRBD1 | TRBV15 | TGTGCCACCACCGACAGGGCTCCGAACACTGAAGCTTTCTTT | CATTDRAPNTEAFF
TRBJ1-2 | NA | NA | TRBV7-9 | TGTGCCAGCAGCTTAGACTGGGCCAGGTCCTATGGCTACACCTTC | CASSLDWARSYGYTF
TRBJ2-3 | NA | TRBD2 | TRBV6-5 | TGTGCCAGCAGCCCAGTGGGACTAGCGGGGGATACGCAGTATTTT | CASSPVGLAGDTQYF
TRBJ2-5 | NA | NA | TRBV21-1 | TGTGCCAGCAGAAAGGCTAGCGCCACGCAAGAGACCCAGTACTTC | CASRKASATQETQYF
TRBJ1-1 | NA | NA | TRBV5-4 | TGTGCCAGCAGCCCCTCAGGCGGGGGTTCGGCGACTGAAGCTTTCTTT | CASSPSGGGSATEAFF
TRBJ2-7 | once | TRBD2 | TRBV3-1/TRBV3-2 | TGTGCCAGCAGCCAAGATGGCGCTAGCGGGAGCGTTTACCACTTC | CASSQDGASGSVYHF
TRBJ1-1 | once | NA | TRBV3-1/TRBV3-2 | TGTGCCAGCAGCCAGGGAGGCAGGTCTCCTGAAGCTTTCTTT | CASSQGGRSPEAFF
TRBJ1-1 | NA | TRBD1 | TRBV5-1 | TGCGCCAGCAGCCAGACAGGGCCGAACACTGAAGCTTTCTTT | CASSQTGPNTEAFF
TRBJ1-2 | few | NA | TRBV6-1 | TGTGCCAGCAGTGAACTCCGAGGCGCCCCCGGCTACACCTTC | CASSELRGAPGYTF
TRBJ2-1 | NA | TRBD2 | TRBV5-1 | TGCGCCAGCAGCATCGCGACTAGCGGGATAAGAAATGAGCAGTTCTTC | CASSIATSGIRNEQFF
TRBJ2-7 | NA | TRBD2 | TRBV10-3 | TGTGCCATTGGACTAGCCGAGAGCTCCTACGAGCAGTACTTC | CAIGLAESSYEQYF
TRBJ1-4 | NA | TRBD1 | TRBV30 | TGTGCCTGGAGTGCGGTTAGGGGGCAGGGTGAAAAACTGTTTTTT | CAWSAVRGQGEKLFF
TRBJ2-1 | NA | TRBD1 | TRBV4-1 | TGCGCCAGCAGCCAAGAGAACAGGGGAAGCAGTGAGCAGTTCTTC | CASSQENRGSSEQFF
TRBJ1-2 | NA | NA | TRBV6-1 | TGTGCCAGCAGTGAGATACAGTACATCGCACGGGGCTACACCTTC | CASSEIQYIARGYTF
TRBJ2-7 | NA | NA | TRBV1 | TGCACCAGCAGCCCCAGTGCGGGAGGGCCTGATAACGAGCAGTACTTC | CTSSPSAGGPDNEQYF
TRBJ1-2 | once | NA | TRBV6-5 | TGTGCCAGCAGCCCCGCGACAGCGTCCTATGGCTACACCTTC | CASSPATASYGYTF
TRBJ1-6 | NA | TRBD1 | TRBV13 | TGTGCCAGCAGCTCATTAAAATTGGACAGGTCATATTCACCCCTCCACTTT | CASSSLKLDRSYSPLHF
TRBJ1-5 | NA | NA | TRBV2 | TGTGCCAGCAGTACCCGGGACACCGATTTACATTTT | CASSTRDTDLHF
TRBJ2-1 | once | TRBD2 | TRBV28 | TGTGCCAGCAGTCCCGGGACTAGCGGGGTCCTAGGCAATGAGCAGTTCTTC | CASSPGTSGVLGNEQFF
TRBJ2-3 | NA | NA | TRBV29-1 | TGCAGCGTTGAAGTTACGGGGGCAGATACGCAGTATTTT | CSVEVTGADTQYF
TRBJ2-3 | NA | TRBD2 | TRBV7-3 | TGTGCCAGCAGCTTAGGCGGGGGGACCGCAGATACGCAGTATTTT | CASSLGGGTADTQYF
TRBJ1-6 | NA | NA | TRBV7-9 | TGTGCCAGCAGCACTAACAGGGATAGGGATAATTCACCCCTCCACTTT | CASSTNRDRDNSPLHF
TRBJ2-1 | NA | TRBD2 | TRBV11-3 | TGTGCCAGCAGCTCTCCACTAGCGGGAGTCAACAATGAGCAGTTCTTC | CASSSPLAGVNNEQFF
TRBJ2-3 | NA | NA | TRBV11-2 | TGTGCCAGCAGCTTTCCGACAGATACGCAGTATTTT | CASSFPTDTQYF
TRBJ1-2 | NA | NA | TRBV2 | TGTGCCAGCAGCGGGGGTGGCTACACCTTC | CASSGGGYTF
TRBJ1-1 | NA | TRBD1 | TRBV6-6 | TGTGCCAGCAGATTGGACAGGGAATTGAACACTGAAGCTTTCTTT | CASRLDRELNTEAFF
TRBJ1-4 | NA | NA | TRBV29-1 | TGCAGCATACAGGGACACGAAAAACTGTTTTTT | CSIQGHEKLFF
TRBJ1-1 | NA | NA | TRBV5-5 | TGTGCCAGCAGCACCTTGGGAGGGGGGATAAACACTGAAGCTTTCTTT | CASSTLGGGINTEAFF
TRBJ1-1 | NA | NA | TRBV12-3/TRBV12-4 | TGTGCCAGCAGCCGGGAGAACACTGAAGCTTTCTTT | CASSRENTEAFF
TRBJ1-2 | NA | TRBD1 | TRBV27 | TGTGCCAGCAGCCGGGGACAGGGGGCCGCTGGAGGTGGGTCTGGCTACACCTTC | CASSRGQGAAGGGSGYTF
TRBJ1-5 | NA | NA | TRBV6-5 | TGTGCCAGCAGCAATGGACGGTCGCAGGGGCAGCCCCAGCATTTT | CASSNGRSQGQPQHF
TRBJ1-4 | NA | NA | TRBV30 | TGTGCCTGGAGTCTCCGAGGAGGAGACGAAAAACTGTTTTTT | CAWSLRGGDEKLFF
TRBJ1-1 | few | TRBD1 | TRBV2 | TGTGCCACTGAGGGGGCGGTCCGGGGCACTGAAGCTTTCTTT | CATEGAVRGTEAFF
TRBJ2-1 | NA | NA | TRBV5-5 | TGTGCCAGCAGCTTGGCCAAGATCGGGTGGACAGAACCCCATGAGCAGTTCTTC | CASSLAKIGWTEPHEQFF
TRBJ2-7 | NA | TRBD2 | TRBV7-8 | TGTGCCAGCAGCTCATTGGACCTAGGGACTAGTTTATCCGAGCAGTACTTC | CASSSLDLGTSLSEQYF
TRBJ1-5 | few | TRBD1 | TRBV18 | TGTGCCAGCTCCACCCTACCGGGACAGAGCAATCAGCCCCAGCATTTT | CASSTLPGQSNQPQHF
TRBJ2-2 | few | NA | TRBV7-3 | TGTGCCAGCAGTCATGGATTCGGCGGGAACGCCGGGGAGCTGTTTTTT | CASSHGFGGNAGELFF
TRBJ2-7 | once | TRBD1 | TRBV6-5 | TGTGCCAGCAGTTACTATGGCACAGGGGGCTTCTACGAGCAGTACTTC | CASSYYGTGGFYEQYF
TRBJ2-5 | NA | NA | TRBV5-1 | TGCGCCAGCAGCGTCGGGGTTCAAGAGACCCAGTACTTC | CASSVGVQETQYF
TRBJ2-7 | NA | NA | TRBV3-1/TRBV3-2 | TGTGCCAGCAGCCAAGACTCGACAGCCTACGAGCAGTACTTC | CASSQDSTAYEQYF